This is a list of T cell receptor beta chains from one sample in a study of cytomegalovirus exposure and HLA in healthy donors. Profiling relied on immunoSEQ multiplex PCR, and the TCRdb table lists in-frame clones only, not all of them. The repertoire holds 80,000 to 100,000 clones, with 70% to 80% as singletons. Sample: PBMCs. All receptors come from a man aged 40-49 years in good health and CMV-seronegative. Both conserved end residues are part of each CDR3. The D gene is left open where the match is weak. Some rows mark clone size as missing; the rest say once, few, many or name a class of expanded clone.

NA	TRBV6-1	NA	TRBJ1-6	TGTGCCAGCAGTCCCCGCCAGGGGAACAATTCACCCCTCCACTTT	CASSPRQGNNSPLHF
NA	TRBV2	TRBD1	TRBJ1-6	TGTGCCAGCAGCAGAGCTACAGGGGGTAATTCACCCCTCCACTTT	CASSRATGGNSPLHF
NA	TRBV11-2	NA	TRBJ2-1	TGTGCCAGCAGCTTATGGGGGCGGGAGCAGTTCTTC	CASSLWGREQFF
NA	TRBV9	TRBD1	TRBJ2-5	TGTGCCAGCAGCATAGGGACAGGAGACTTACAAGAGACCCAGTACTTC	CASSIGTGDLQETQYF
NA	TRBV28	TRBD1	TRBJ1-1	TGTGCCAGCAAGAGGGTACAGGGGGTGGGCACTGAAGCTTTCTTT	CASKRVQGVGTEAFF
NA	TRBV7-9	TRBD2	TRBJ2-1	TGTGCCAGCAGTCAAAGCGGGGGGTTATACAATGAGCAGTTCTTC	CASSQSGGLYNEQFF
NA	TRBV5-1	TRBD2	TRBJ2-7	TGCGCCAGCAGCTTGCGTACTAGCGGGAGCGGGGAGCAGTACTTC	CASSLRTSGSGEQYF
NA	TRBV5-1	TRBD2	TRBJ2-1	TGCGCCAGCAGCACGGGACTAGCGGGAGGGCCTCTTGAGCAGTTCTTC	CASSTGLAGGPLEQFF
NA	TRBV6-6	TRBD1	TRBJ2-3	TGTGCCAGCAGATACCAGGGGGCAACAGATACGCAGTATTTT	CASRYQGATDTQYF
NA	TRBV5-4	NA	TRBJ2-5	TGTGCCAGCAGCCCGGGACTCCGACAAGAGACCCAGTACTTC	CASSPGLRQETQYF
once	TRBV11-2	TRBD1	TRBJ2-1	TGTGCCAGCAGCACACAGGGGGCATATGAGCAGTTCTTC	CASSTQGAYEQFF
few	TRBV13	TRBD1	TRBJ2-7	TGTGCCAGCAGCTTAACAGGGGGCGCCGAGCAGTACTTC	CASSLTGGAEQYF
few	TRBV6-5	NA	TRBJ1-2	TGTGCCAGACCCTATAATGGCAGGGATGGCTATGGCTACACCTTC	CARPYNGRDGYGYTF
NA	TRBV10-3	TRBD1	TRBJ1-6	TGTGCCATCAGGGGGACAGGGCAAAATTCACCCCTCCACTTT	CAIRGTGQNSPLHF
NA	TRBV28	NA	TRBJ1-5	TGTGCCAGCAAAGGGCCCCACCGGGCAGGGCGCAATCAGCCCCAGCATTTT	CASKGPHRAGRNQPQHF
NA	TRBV29-1	TRBD1	TRBJ2-5	TGCAGCGTTGAAGATCCGGGACAGGCCTCCGAGACCCAGTACTTC	CSVEDPGQASETQYF
NA	TRBV5-1	NA	TRBJ2-7	TGCGCCAGCAGTCGGACACTTTCCTACGAGCAGTACTTC	CASSRTLSYEQYF
NA	TRBV6-5	TRBD1	TRBJ1-6	TGTGCCAGCAGCTCTGGGACAGTCCAATCACCCCTCCACTTT	CASSSGTVQSPLHF
once	TRBV12-5	NA	TRBJ2-6	TGTGCTAGTCTCTCAACCGACCCGACAGTACGACCTGGGGCCAACGTCCTGACTTTC	CASLSTDPTVRPGANVLTF
NA	TRBV5-6	NA	TRBJ2-3	TGTGCCAGCAGCCTGGGGTGGGGGGGCACAGATACGCAGTATTTT	CASSLGWGGTDTQYF
NA	TRBV4-1	TRBD1	TRBJ2-1	TGCGCCAGCAGCCAAGAGGACAGGGGGCCGTATGAGCAGTTCTTC	CASSQEDRGPYEQFF
NA	TRBV6-1	NA	TRBJ1-4	TGTGCCAGCCTGAGGGCAGGGGTGACTGAAAAACTGTTTTTT	CASLRAGVTEKLFF
NA	TRBV19	NA	TRBJ2-1	TGTGCCAGTAGTAAACAGACCTACAATGAGCAGTTCTTC	CASSKQTYNEQFF
NA	TRBV28	TRBD1	TRBJ1-2	TGTGCCAGCAGTCCAAATGGGGGACAGGGAGGAAACTATGGCTACACCTTC	CASSPNGGQGGNYGYTF
NA	TRBV15	TRBD1	TRBJ1-5	TGTGCCACCAGCAGACCCGGGACAGGACCGAATCAGCCCCAGCATTTT	CATSRPGTGPNQPQHF
NA	TRBV6-5	NA	TRBJ2-2	TGTGCCAGCAGTTACAGCGGTCGTCCTACCGGGGAGCTGTTTTTT	CASSYSGRPTGELFF
NA	TRBV6-1	NA	TRBJ2-7	TGTGCCAGCAGTGAAAGAGCTTTTTACGAGCAGTACTTC	CASSERAFYEQYF
NA	TRBV19	NA	TRBJ2-5	TGTGCCAGTAGTCGCAGGGAGACCCAGTACTTC	CASSRRETQYF
NA	TRBV27	NA	TRBJ1-4	TGTGCCAGCAGTCCAACCCCAGGGCGCGAAAAACTGTTTTTT	CASSPTPGREKLFF
NA	TRBV7-9	NA	TRBJ2-3	TGTGCCAGCATCCCTACCACAGATACGCAGTATTTT	CASIPTTDTQYF
NA	TRBV11-1	NA	TRBJ2-2	TGTGCCAGCAGTAATACAGGGAAGTCCGGGGAGCTGTTTTTT	CASSNTGKSGELFF
NA	TRBV11-1	TRBD2	TRBJ2-1	TGTGCCAGCAGCTTAGGACTAGCCAATGAGCAGTTCTTC	CASSLGLANEQFF
NA	TRBV7-2	TRBD2	TRBJ2-1	TGTGCCAGCAGCCGGGATTCTAGCGGGACCTCCTACAATGAGCAGTTCTTC	CASSRDSSGTSYNEQFF
NA	TRBV7-9	NA	TRBJ2-7	TGTGCCAGCAGCTCCGGGACAAAAGGCCACGGGCAGTACTTC	CASSSGTKGHGQYF
NA	TRBV19	NA	TRBJ1-1	TGTGCCAGTAGTATCTCGGGGTGGGCGGGGAACACTGAAGCTTTCTTT	CASSISGWAGNTEAFF
NA	TRBV5-1	TRBD1	TRBJ1-2	TGCGCCAGCATCCGGACAGGGGACTCCTATGGCTACACCTTC	CASIRTGDSYGYTF
NA	TRBV19	TRBD1	TRBJ1-4	TGTGCCAGTATGGACAGGAATGAAAAACCGTTTTTT	CASMDRNEKPFF
NA	TRBV9	NA	TRBJ2-2	TGTGCCAGCAGCGTGACAGCCAAGAACACCGGGGAGCTGTTTTTT	CASSVTAKNTGELFF
NA	TRBV18	NA	TRBJ1-6	TGTGCCAGCTCACCATCCGGTCAAGATTCACCCCTCCACTTT	CASSPSGQDSPLHF
NA	TRBV5-1	TRBD1	TRBJ2-7	TGCGCCAGCAGCATGGGACAGGGGACCAACGAGCAGTACTTC	CASSMGQGTNEQYF
NA	TRBV19	NA	TRBJ1-5	TGTGCCAGTAGTCGCAGGGATAGCAATCAGCCCCAGCATTTT	CASSRRDSNQPQHF
NA	TRBV5-6	NA	TRBJ1-6	TGTGCCAGCAGCTTGGTCTTGAGGGTATCACCCCTCCACTTT	CASSLVLRVSPLHF
NA	TRBV7-2	NA	TRBJ2-7	TGTGCCAGCAGCCCCGGACAGCGACCCTACGAGCAGTACTTC	CASSPGQRPYEQYF
NA	TRBV11-2	NA	TRBJ1-4	TGTGCCAGCAGCAGGGGCAGGGTAAATGAAAAACTGTTTTTT	CASSRGRVNEKLFF
NA	TRBV19	TRBD1	TRBJ1-3	TGTGCCAGTAGTACCCGACAGGGTATTAGAAACACCATATATTTT	CASSTRQGIRNTIYF
few	TRBV7-8	TRBD1	TRBJ1-6	TGTGCCAGCAGCTTATCCCCAGGGGGCAATTCACCCCTCCACTTT	CASSLSPGGNSPLHF
NA	TRBV6-6	NA	TRBJ2-7	TGTGCCAGCAGTTCCCACCCGAGCGGCTACGAGCAGTACTTC	CASSSHPSGYEQYF
NA	TRBV30	NA	TRBJ2-2	TGTGCCTGGAAGATACTTGAACAGGGAGCCGGGGAGCTGTTTTTT	CAWKILEQGAGELFF